This passage covers 22 T cell receptor beta chains from one sample sequenced in a study of breast tumors, draining lymph nodes, adjacent tissues listed by TCRdb under 2016. The library relied on multiplex PCR. Sequenced on an Illumina HiSeq 2000. The public reads were quality trimmed at Q25 with fastp and then assembled into clones with MiXCR by TCRdb, keeping productive beta chains. Rows with a matching CDR3 protein are joined into one entry that keeps the most common DNA and genes. The sample yields about 230,000 distinct CDR3 sequences; around 32% were counted once. Approximately 1.4% of the sample belongs to the ten largest clones. Lymph node samples were obtained from the axillary draining lymph nodes of breast cancer patients. Sequencing used axillary lymph node tissue. Every receptor here comes from a female donor with breast cancer. Some clones in this sample may be carry-over from other donors' samples.

Notes on this clonotype: One end of the junction fails to match germline, which may point to a read error. V gene TRBV19 combines with J gene TRBJ2-1; no definite D call. The CDR3 extends over 12 amino acids. Germline lookup yields CDR1 LNHDA and CDR2 SQIVND (reference sequence). The CDR3 spells CASSGHYNGQFF. CDR3 coding DNA: TGTGCCAGTAGCGGGCACTACAATGGGCAGTTCTTC.

This clonotype appeared many times. The chain couples TRBV13 to TRBJ2-1, with D possibly TRBD2 on 6 matching bases. The CDR3 is 14 amino acids. V dropped 6 bases and J dropped 5 bases, with 14 bases sitting between them. CDR1 is PRHDT and CDR2 is FYEKMQ in the germline V gene (reference sequence). CDR3 in amino acids: CASRPGTHNNEQFF. CDR3 coding DNA: TGTGCCAGCAGGCCCGGGACTCACAACAATGAGCAGTTCTTC.

This clonotype was seen at least ten times. The chain joins TRBV28 to TRBJ2-3, with a weak D call TRBD2 (5 bases). Germline V gene sequence: CDR1 MDHEN, CDR2 SYDVKM. The CDR3 consists of 14 residues. V was shortened by 6 bases and J by 14 bases, with 24 bases between the two germline ends. CDR3 DNA sequence: TGTGCCAGCAGAACCAACGTCGAGGGAGCCGGCCTGTATTTT. Residues: CASRTNVEGAGLYF.

Concerning this clonotype: A clone one base away is much larger, so this may be a read error. The chain is built from TRBV28 and TRBJ1-5; TRBD1 aligns across 8 bases. The CDR3 is made up of 15 amino acids. Germline CDR1 MDHEN, CDR2 SYDVKM. V was clipped by 6 bases and J by 0 bases; unmatched bases: 4. In DNA, the CDR3 is TGTGCCAGCAGATGGGACAGGTTTAGCAATCAGCCCCAGCATTTT. As protein: CASRWDRFSNQPQHF.

This clonotype was seen a few times. A much larger clone lies one base from this, so it may be a read error. The V and J genes are TRBV9 and TRBJ2-7; 7 nucleotides agree with TRBD2. Germline V gene lookup returns CDR1 SGDLS and CDR2 YYNGEE. The V and J ends lost 4 bases and 6 bases, in that order; junction bases with no gene match: 19. The CDR3 length is 17 residues. CDR3 sequence: CASSSPREGGGTSEQYF. In DNA form, the CDR3 reads TGTGCCAGCAGCTCCCCCCGAGAGGGCGGGGGAACCTCCGAGCAGTACTTC.

This clonotype was observed many times. The chain employs TRBV19 and TRBJ1-5, with 10 bases fitting TRBD1. Germline trimming cut 4 bases from V and 7 bases from J; bases unmatched to any gene: 7. The CDR3 loop spans 15 amino acids. Germline CDR1 and CDR2: LNHDA and SQIVND (reference sequence). CDR3 coding DNA: TGTGCCAGTAGTAAGGAGGGACAGGGGAAACAGCCCCAGCATTTT. It encodes CASSKEGQGKQPQHF.

DNA for the CDR3: TGTGCCAGCAGCGGGACTAGCGGGATATATGAGCAGTATTTT. Protein sequence: CASSGTSGIYEQYF. J is TRBJ2-3 and V is TRBV9, with 12 positions matching TRBD2. The CDR3 extends over 14 amino acids. From germline, CDR1 is SGDLS and CDR2 YYNGEE. The trim removed 3 bases at V and 11 bases at J, leaving 7 bases unmatched.

The chain has TRBV6-2 or TRBV6-3 and TRBJ2-7, with D tentatively TRBD2 (5 bases). The V and J ends lost 5 bases and 2 bases respectively, with 13 bases between them. This CDR3 is built from 14 residues. Germline CDR1 and CDR2: MNHEY and SVGEGT. CDR3 residues: CASSHRGSPYEQYF. CDR3 coding DNA: TGTGCCAGCAGTCACCGCGGGTCCCCCTACGAGCAGTACTTC.

This clonotype was counted many times. Just one base apart from a much larger clone, this may be a read error. V and J are TRBV20-1 and TRBJ2-5; possibly TRBD1 for D (6 bases). CDR1 DFQATT and CDR2 SNEGSKA come from the germline V gene (reference sequence). The V gene lost 7 bases and the J gene lost 7 bases, with 22 bases spanning the gap. The CDR3 runs 14 residues. CDR3 DNA: TGCAGTGAGACTACGGGGCGATTGGGGGCGACCCAGTACTTC. It specifies CSETTGRLGATQYF.

This clonotype was found a few times. The rearrangement joins TRBV6-5 to TRBJ1-1; D possibly corresponds to TRBD1 (6 bases). V lost 5 bases to trimming and J lost 0 bases, with 13 bases between them. The CDR3 extends over 15 amino acids. The germline CDR1 and CDR2 sequences are MNHEY and SVGAGI. Here the CDR3 DNA reads TGTGCCAGCAGTCCGTCACAGGGACTGAACACTGAAGCTTTCTTT. Amino acid sequence: CASSPSQGLNTEAFF.

A remark on this clonotype: This sequence may be a read error, since a much larger clone differs from it by one base. J is TRBJ2-3 and V is TRBV7-2; TRBD2 agrees at 12 bases. Looked up from germline, CDR1 is SGHTA and CDR2 is FQGNSA. The CDR3 consists of 17 residues. CDR3 bases: TGTGCCAGCAGCTTAGAGACTAGCGGGAGAGAAACAGATCCGCAGTATTTT. Its translation: CASSLETSGRETDPQYF.

As regards this clonotype: Just one base apart from a much larger clone, this may be a read error. This chain links TRBV5-1 with TRBJ1-1; D might be TRBD1 (5 bases). Germline CDR1 reads SGHRS; CDR2 reads YFSETQ. The CDR3 covers 14 residues. CDR3 region: CARSLTVSGTEAFF. The CDR3 region has the DNA TGCGCCCGCAGCTTGACAGTAAGCGGAACTGAAGCTTTCTTT.

The chain couples TRBV4-3 to TRBJ2-2, with D possibly TRBD2 on 6 matching bases. Between the trimmed V and J ends, which lost 0 bases and 6 bases, there was a span of 14 bases. The CDR3 is made up of 16 amino acids. Germline CDR1 is LGHNA and CDR2 is YSLEER. This CDR3 reads CASSQDGVGGAGELFF. The CDR3 bases are TGCGCCAGCAGCCAAGATGGAGTAGGAGGGGCCGGGGAGCTGTTTTTT.

This clonotype appeared many times. V and J are TRBV5-6 and TRBJ2-7; possible D gene TRBD2, 6 bases. CDR3 length equals 14 residues. The germline gives CDR1 SGHDT, CDR2 YYEEEE. V shed 2 bases and J shed 0 bases, with 9 bases lying between them. CDR3 region: CASSFPGGSYEQYF. The CDR3 DNA follows: TGTGCCAGCAGCTTTCCCGGGGGCTCCTACGAGCAGTACTTC.

This clonotype was detected only a few times. The final CDR3 position lacks the conserved phenylalanine or tryptophan, pointing to a likely read error. No DNA is shown, since the ends of the CDR3 on it are uncertain; the CDR3 is the one TCRdb lists. The genes are TRBV13 and TRBJ2-2; the DNA was not compared with TRBD2, the D call given in the table. Termini included, the CDR3 measures 15 amino acids. Germline V gene sequence: CDR1 PRHDT, CDR2 FYEKMQ (reference sequence). CDR3 sequence reads: CASSSRLAEHRGAVV.

About this clonotype itself: This may be a read error, as it is one base from a much larger clone. The chain carries TRBV6-1 and TRBJ1-2, with D unresolved. The CDR3 extends over 13 amino acids. The germline V gene encodes CDR1 MNHNS and CDR2 SASEGT. The V end lost 6 bases, the J end lost 0 bases, and 8 bases lay between the germline ends. This chain's CDR3 is CASRHIANYGYTF. CDR3 DNA: TGTGCCAGCAGGCACATCGCTAACTATGGCTACACCTTC.

At least ten counts were recorded for this clonotype. This chain joins TRBV12-3 or TRBV12-4 and TRBJ2-2; D is unresolved. CDR3 length: 13 residues. V was cut by 3 bases and J by 4 bases, with 6 bases left in between. For the CDR3, the DNA is TGTGCCAGCAGTTTTTCGGGCACCGGGGAGCTGTTTTTT. This codes for CASSFSGTGELFF.

Notes on this clonotype: Without the conserved terminal phenylalanine or tryptophan, this CDR3 likely stems from a read error. V and J are TRBV10-3 and TRBJ2-7; 7 positions match TRBD1. CDR3 length equals 15 residues. Germline CDR1 reads ENHRY; CDR2 reads SYGVKD. V shed 0 bases, J shed 3 bases, and the junction held 5 bases outside the gene matches. CDR3 coding DNA: TGTGCCATCAGTGAGTCTCGGACAGGTTTCTACGAGCAGTACTGT. This gives the protein CAISESRTGFYEQYC.

This clonotype was counted a few times. A read error is possible here, since a much larger clone lies one base away. The CDR3 nucleotides read TGTGCCAGCAGCGTAGTAGGCTTGAGCGGGAGTTTTAATGAGCAGCTCTTC. It encodes CASSVVGLSGSFNEQLF. This chain connects TRBV7-2 to TRBJ2-1; 8 bases are a match to TRBD2. From germline, CDR1 is SGHTA and CDR2 FQGNSA. The CDR3 is 17 amino acids.

With regard to this clonotype: A much larger clone lies a single base off, so this may be a read error. The chain combines TRBV20-1 with TRBJ2-4; D is possibly TRBD2 (6 bases). Germline V gene data show CDR1 as DFQATT and CDR2 as SNEGSKA (reference sequence). Trimming stripped 3 bases from V and 5 bases from J, with 14 bases between. This CDR3 contains 14 residues. The DNA of the CDR3 is TGCAGTGCTAGTCTGAGGGAGGCCGAAAACATTCAGTACTTC. Encoded protein: CSASLREAENIQYF.

This clonotype was counted only a few times. A much larger clone sits a single nucleotide away, making a read error possible. This sequence joins TRBV20-1 and TRBJ2-7, with 7 bases fitting TRBD1. In germline, CDR1 is DFQATT, CDR2 SNEGSKA (reference sequence). This CDR3 is built from 16 residues. The trim removed 1 base at V and 0 bases at J, leaving 9 bases unmatched. The CDR3 nucleotides are TGCAGTGCTAGAGCCCCCGCGACAGGGACCTCCTACGAGCAGTACTTC. Its protein is CSARAPATGTSYEQYF.

The chain joins TRBV7-2 to TRBJ1-4; maybe TRBD1 (6 bases). CDR3 length: 15 residues. The germline gives CDR1 SGHTA, CDR2 FQGNSA. Trimming shortened V by 3 bases and J by 5 bases, and 13 bases separated the two germline ends. The CDR3 sequence: CASSLKAGANEKLFF. The CDR3 nucleotides are TGTGCCAGCAGCTTGAAGGCAGGGGCCAATGAAAAACTGTTTTTT.